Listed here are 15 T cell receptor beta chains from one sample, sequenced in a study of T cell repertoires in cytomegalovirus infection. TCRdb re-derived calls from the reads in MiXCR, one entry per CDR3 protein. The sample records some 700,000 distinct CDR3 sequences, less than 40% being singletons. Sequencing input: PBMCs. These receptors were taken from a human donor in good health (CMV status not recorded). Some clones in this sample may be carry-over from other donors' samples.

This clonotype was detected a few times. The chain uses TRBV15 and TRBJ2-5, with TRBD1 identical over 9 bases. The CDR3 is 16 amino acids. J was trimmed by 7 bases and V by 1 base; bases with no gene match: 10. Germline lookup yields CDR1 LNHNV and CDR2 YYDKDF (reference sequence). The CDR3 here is CATSRVGTGIPWTQYF. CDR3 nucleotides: TGTGCCACCAGCAGAGTCGGGACAGGGATCCCATGGACCCAGTACTTC.

The CDR3 reads CASTQAKEITGELFF. The CDR3 bases are TGTGCCAGCACCCAGGCGAAGGAGATCACCGGGGAGCTGTTTTTT. The chain employs TRBV28 and TRBJ2-2, with D hard to call. Trimming pared 7 bases from V and 4 bases from J, leaving 16 bases between. This CDR3 is built from 15 residues. Germline V CDR1 and CDR2: MDHEN, SYDVKM.

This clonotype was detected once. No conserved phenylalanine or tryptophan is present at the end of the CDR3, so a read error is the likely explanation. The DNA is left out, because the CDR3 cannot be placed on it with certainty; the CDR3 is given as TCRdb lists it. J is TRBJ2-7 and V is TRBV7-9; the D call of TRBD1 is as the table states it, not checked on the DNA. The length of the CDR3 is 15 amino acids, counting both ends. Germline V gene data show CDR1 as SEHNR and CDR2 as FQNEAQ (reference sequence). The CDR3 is CASITGGGLIYEPYL.

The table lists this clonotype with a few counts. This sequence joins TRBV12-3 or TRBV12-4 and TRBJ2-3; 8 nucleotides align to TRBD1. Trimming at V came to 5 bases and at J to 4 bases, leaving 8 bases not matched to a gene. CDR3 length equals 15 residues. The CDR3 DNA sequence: TGTGCCAGCAGTGCACGTCAGGGGGCATCAGATACGCAGTATTTT. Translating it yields CASSARQGASDTQYF.

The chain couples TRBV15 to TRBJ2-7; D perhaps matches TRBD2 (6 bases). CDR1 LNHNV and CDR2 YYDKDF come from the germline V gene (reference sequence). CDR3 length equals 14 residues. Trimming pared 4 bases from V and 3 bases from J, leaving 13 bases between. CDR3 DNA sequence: TGTGCCACCAGCACCTACAGGAGGGACTACGAGCAGTACTTC. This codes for CATSTYRRDYEQYF.

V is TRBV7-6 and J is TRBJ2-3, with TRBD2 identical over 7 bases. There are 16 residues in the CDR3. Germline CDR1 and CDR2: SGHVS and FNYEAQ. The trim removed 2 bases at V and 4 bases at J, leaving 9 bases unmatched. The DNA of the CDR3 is TGTGCCAGCAGCTTATTACTGGCGGGAGCCCCAGATACGCAGTATTTT. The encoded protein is CASSLLLAGAPDTQYF.

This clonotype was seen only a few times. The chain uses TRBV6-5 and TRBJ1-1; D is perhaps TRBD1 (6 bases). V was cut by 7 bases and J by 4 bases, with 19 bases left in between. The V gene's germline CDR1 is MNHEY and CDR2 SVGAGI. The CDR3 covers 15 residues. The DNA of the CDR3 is TGTGCCAGCACGACACAGGGCTCTTGGGGCACTGAAGCTTTCTTT. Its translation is CASTTQGSWGTEAFF.

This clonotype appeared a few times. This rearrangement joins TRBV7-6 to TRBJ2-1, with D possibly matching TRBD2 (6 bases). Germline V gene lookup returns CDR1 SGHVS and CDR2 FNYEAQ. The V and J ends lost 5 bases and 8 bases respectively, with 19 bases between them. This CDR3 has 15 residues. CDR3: CASSPGTRSVDEQFF. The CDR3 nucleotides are TGTGCCAGCAGCCCCGGGACTCGAAGTGTAGATGAGCAGTTCTTC.

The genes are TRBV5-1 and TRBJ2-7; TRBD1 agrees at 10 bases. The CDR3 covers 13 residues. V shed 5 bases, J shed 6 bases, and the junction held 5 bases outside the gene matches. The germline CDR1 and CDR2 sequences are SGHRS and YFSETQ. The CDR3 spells CASSRTGGLEQYF. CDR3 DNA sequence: TGCGCCAGCAGTAGGACAGGGGGACTCGAGCAGTACTTC. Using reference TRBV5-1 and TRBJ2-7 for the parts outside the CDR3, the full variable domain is KAGVTQTPRYLIKTRGQQVTLSCSPISGHRSVSWYQQTPGQGLQFLFEYFSETQRNKGNFPGRFSGRQFSNSRSEMNVSTLELGDSALYLCASSRTGGLEQYFGPGTRLTVT.

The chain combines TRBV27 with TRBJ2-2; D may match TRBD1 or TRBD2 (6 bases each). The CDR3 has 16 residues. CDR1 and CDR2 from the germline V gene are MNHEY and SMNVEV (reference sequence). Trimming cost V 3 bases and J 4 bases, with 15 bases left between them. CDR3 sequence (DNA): TGTGCCAGCAGTTTGGAGGGGGTAAGAGGCACCGGGGAGCTGTTTTTT. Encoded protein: CASSLEGVRGTGELFF.

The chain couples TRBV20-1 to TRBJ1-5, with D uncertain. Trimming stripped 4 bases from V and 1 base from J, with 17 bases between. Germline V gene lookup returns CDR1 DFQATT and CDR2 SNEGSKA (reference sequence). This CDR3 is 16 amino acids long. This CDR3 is CSAIRIGVGSNQPQHF. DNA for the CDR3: TGCAGTGCTATACGAATCGGGGTTGGGAGCAATCAGCCCCAGCATTTT.

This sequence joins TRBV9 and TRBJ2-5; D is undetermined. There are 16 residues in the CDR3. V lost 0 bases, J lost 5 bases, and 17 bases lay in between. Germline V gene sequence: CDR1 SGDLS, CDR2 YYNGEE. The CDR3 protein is CASSVGLFAPMETQYF. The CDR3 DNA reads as TGTGCCAGCAGCGTAGGATTGTTTGCCCCAATGGAGACCCAGTACTTC.

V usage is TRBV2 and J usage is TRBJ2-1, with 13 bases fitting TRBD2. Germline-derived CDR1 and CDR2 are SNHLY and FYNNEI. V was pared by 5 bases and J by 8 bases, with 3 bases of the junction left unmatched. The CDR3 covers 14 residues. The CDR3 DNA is TGTGCCAGCAGTCCGGGACTAGCGGGATATGAGCAGTTCTTC. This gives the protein CASSPGLAGYEQFF. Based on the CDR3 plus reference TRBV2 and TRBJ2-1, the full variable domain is EPEVTQTPSHQVTQMGQEVILRCVPISNHLYFYWYRQILGQKVEFLVSFYNNEISEKSEIFDDQFSVERPDGSNFTLKIRSTKLEDSAMYFCASSPGLAGYEQFFGPGTRLTVL.

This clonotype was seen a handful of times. The CDR3 DNA is TGTGCCAGCAGCCCCGGACAGGGGGGGTCCCTGACGCAGTATTTT. Protein product: CASSPGQGGSLTQYF. The chain links TRBV5-3 to TRBJ2-3, with TRBD1 identical over 10 bases. TRBV5-3 is identified as an open reading frame with a role that is uncertain. The CDR3 contains 15 residues. Trimming took 8 bases from V and 9 from J; bases not matched to a gene: 15.

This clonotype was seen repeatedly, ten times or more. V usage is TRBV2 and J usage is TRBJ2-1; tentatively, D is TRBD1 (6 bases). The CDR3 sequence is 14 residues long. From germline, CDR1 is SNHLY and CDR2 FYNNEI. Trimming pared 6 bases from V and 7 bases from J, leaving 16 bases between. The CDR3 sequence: CASSDLGTQNEQFF. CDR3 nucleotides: TGTGCCAGCAGCGACCTCGGGACACAAAATGAGCAGTTCTTC.